The sequence of this TCR beta chain was determined in a study of shared clonotypes between healthy human individuals (dated by TCRdb to the early 2020s). Regarding the complete study: The cohort comprised a couple of women and a few men aged 18 to 49 years. For each donor, three plates each were used for CD4 naive and CD4 memory, two plates were used for CD8 naive, and one plate was used for CD8 memory. Blood TCR repertoires of a handful of healthy adults were deeply sequenced to estimate repertoire size and the extent of clonotype sharing between individuals. Different laboratories and diverse techniques were used to prepare libraries and sequence TCR repertoires, to increase sequencing depth and limit assay-specific biases. Per donor, leukapheresis produced somewhere between about 0.94 and 10 billion PBMCs.

Results and caveats for the whole study, not just this receptor: Clonotypes shared by all four sorted-subset donors showed higher generation probabilities than non-shared clonotypes. Rarefaction of sorted-subset datasets indicated incomplete sequencing despite the large sequencing depth. Larger estimated clonotype richness was generally found for naive subsets than for memory subsets. Because the study included a small number of donors, the genetic and exposure-history diversity represented was limited. Based on pairwise subsampling, the degree of clonotype sharing among donors was expected to be affected by sequencing depth. Across four donors, around 5.4% of naive CD4, over 3% of naive CD8, under 2.5% of memory CD4, and approximately 0.4% of memory CD8 clonotypes were shared. Only blood was sampled, and tissue TCR repertoires likely differ from those in blood.

The donors were healthy, HIV-negative adults with no recently reported acute infections or vaccinations. Every donor was a Caucasian adult residing in Nashville, Tennessee, USA. Magnetic negative selection was used to enrich CD4+ T cells, after which naive cells were positively selected on CD45RA and the negative fraction became the memory subset. Blood was collected by leukapheresis, and PBMCs were isolated by Ficoll-Histopaque density gradient centrifugation and then cryopreserved in liquid nitrogen vapor phase. Purity and quantity of every magnetically sorted T cell population were checked by analytical flow cytometry. From each sorted fraction, genomic DNA was isolated and quantified by UV absorbance on a Nanodrop 2000c. Of note for this clone: Its antigen is unknown. Per-base quality was not reported, and no clone a single base away is much larger than it.

TCR CDR3 regions were amplified from genomic DNA by multiplex PCR using the deep immunoSEQ assay. Genomic DNA extracted from each cell subset was distributed evenly over all wells of several immunoSEQ 96-well plates, and each plate served as one replicate. For sorted subsets, each replicate PCR was loaded with around 200 ng genomic DNA, equivalent to some 31,000 T cell genomes. The purified libraries were quantified using a Qubit 3.0 fluorometer, sized with a Bioanalyzer 2100, and then quantified again using the KAPA Library Quantification kit. Every immunoSEQ 96-well plate was sequenced on a separate single-read 150-cycle Illumina NextSeq 550 flow cell. Per the authors' processing: The immunoSEQ output contained only junctional sequences without quality scores, so filtering could not match that applied to full-length reads. Sequences were annotated with PyIR, a Python wrapper for IgBLAST v1.9, using IMGT germline references to assign V/J genes and CDR3. Reads were filtered out if the reads had weak V/J assignments (E-value above 1e-6), no CDR3, stop codons, out-of-frame junctions, or ambiguous translated residues. V3J clonotypes were defined as sequences sharing an identical inferred V gene, J gene, and CDR3 amino acid sequence. The percentage overlap between two repertoires was calculated by dividing the number of shared unique clonotypes by the size of the smaller repertoire. Three approaches were used to assess repertoire richness: RTK rarefaction, the Chao1 estimator, and Recon v2.1 estimates of unobserved clonotypes. Generation probabilities were computed with OLGA for all TCRbeta clonotypes obtained by the gDNA method from several donors. This immuneACCESS table, as held by TCRdb, lists in-frame sequences with V and J called but not all clones. Of the missing ones, under half trace to an unresolved V gene in checked studies; the others have no known cause. The DNA gave D and trimming, while V, J and clone size come from that table. Recorded for this sample are millions of clones; more than 80% of them occurred a single time. Together, the top ten hold 0.11% to 0.15% of the sample.

This TCR was recovered from a young man in good health. Specimen: naive CD4+ T cells sorted from blood. The cell subset or site label of this sample denotes: CD45RA+ positively selected.

The base sequence is TGTGCCAGCAGCCCCTACCCAACAACTAATGAAAAACTGTTTTTT. Its coded protein is CASSPYPTTNEKLFF. The rearranged segments are TRBV28 and TRBJ1-4; no D gene call is confident. V is pared back by 6 bases and J by 0 bases, with 11 bases lying between the germline termini. CDR1 and CDR2 are read off the germline V gene as MDHEN and SYDVKM. Inclusive of the bounding cysteine and phenylalanine, the CDR3 is 15 residues long. Left in the record is the CDR3 DNA by itself, 45 bases read in frame from the first base.